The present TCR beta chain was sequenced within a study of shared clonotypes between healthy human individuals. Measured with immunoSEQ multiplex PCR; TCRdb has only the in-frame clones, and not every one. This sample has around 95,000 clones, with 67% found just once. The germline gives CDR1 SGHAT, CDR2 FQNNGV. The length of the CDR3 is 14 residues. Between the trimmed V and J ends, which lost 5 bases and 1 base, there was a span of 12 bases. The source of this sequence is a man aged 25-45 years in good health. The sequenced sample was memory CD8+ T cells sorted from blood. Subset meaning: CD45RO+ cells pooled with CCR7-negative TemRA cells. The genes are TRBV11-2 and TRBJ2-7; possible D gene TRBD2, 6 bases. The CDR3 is CASSPVGSSYEQYF. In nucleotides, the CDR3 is TGTGCCAGCAGCCCAGTCGGGAGTTCCTACGAGCAGTACTTC.